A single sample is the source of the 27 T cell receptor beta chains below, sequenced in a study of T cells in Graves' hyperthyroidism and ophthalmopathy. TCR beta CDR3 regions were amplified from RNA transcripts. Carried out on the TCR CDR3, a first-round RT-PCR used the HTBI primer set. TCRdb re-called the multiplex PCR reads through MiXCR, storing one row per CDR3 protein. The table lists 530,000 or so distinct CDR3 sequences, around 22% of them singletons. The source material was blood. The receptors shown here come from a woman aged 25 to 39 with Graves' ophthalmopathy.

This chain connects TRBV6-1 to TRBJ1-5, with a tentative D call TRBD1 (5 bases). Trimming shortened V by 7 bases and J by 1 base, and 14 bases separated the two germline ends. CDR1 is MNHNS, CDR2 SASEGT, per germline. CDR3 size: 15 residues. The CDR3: CASNTGFGSNQPQHF. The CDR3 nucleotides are TGTGCCAGCAACACAGGTTTTGGAAGCAATCAGCCCCAGCATTTT.

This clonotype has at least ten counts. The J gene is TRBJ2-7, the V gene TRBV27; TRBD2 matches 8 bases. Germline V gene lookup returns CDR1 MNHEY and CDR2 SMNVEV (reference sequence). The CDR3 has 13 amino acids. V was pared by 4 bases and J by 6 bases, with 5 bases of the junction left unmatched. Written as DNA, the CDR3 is TGTGCCAGCAGTTATCGGGGGGGCTCCGAGCAGTACTTC. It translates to CASSYRGGSEQYF.

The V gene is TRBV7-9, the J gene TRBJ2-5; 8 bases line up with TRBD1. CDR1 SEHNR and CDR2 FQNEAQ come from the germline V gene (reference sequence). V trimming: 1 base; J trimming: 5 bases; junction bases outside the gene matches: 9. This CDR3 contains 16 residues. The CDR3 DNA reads TGTGCCAGCAGCTTAGGGGGCCAGGGGGCTGCGGAGACCCAGTACTTC. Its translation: CASSLGGQGAAETQYF.

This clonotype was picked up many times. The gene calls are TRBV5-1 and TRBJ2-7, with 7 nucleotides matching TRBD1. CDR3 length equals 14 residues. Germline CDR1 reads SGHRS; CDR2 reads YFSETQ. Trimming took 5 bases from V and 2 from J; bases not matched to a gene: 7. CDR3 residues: CASRRETGTYEQYF. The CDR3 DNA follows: TGCGCCAGCAGGCGCGAGACAGGGACCTACGAGCAGTACTTC.

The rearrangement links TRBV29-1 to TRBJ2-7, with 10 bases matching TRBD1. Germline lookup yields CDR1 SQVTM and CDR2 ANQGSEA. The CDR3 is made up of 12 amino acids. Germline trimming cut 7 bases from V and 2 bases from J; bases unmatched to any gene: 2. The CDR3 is CSAGTGAYEQYF. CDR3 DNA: TGCAGCGCCGGGACAGGGGCCTACGAGCAGTACTTC.

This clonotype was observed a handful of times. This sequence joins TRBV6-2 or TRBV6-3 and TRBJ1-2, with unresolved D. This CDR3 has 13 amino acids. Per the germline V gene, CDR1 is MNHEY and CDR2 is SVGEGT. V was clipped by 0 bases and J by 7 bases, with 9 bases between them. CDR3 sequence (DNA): TGTGCCAGCAGTTACTCTAAGGGAGTTGGCTACACCTTC. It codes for CASSYSKGVGYTF.

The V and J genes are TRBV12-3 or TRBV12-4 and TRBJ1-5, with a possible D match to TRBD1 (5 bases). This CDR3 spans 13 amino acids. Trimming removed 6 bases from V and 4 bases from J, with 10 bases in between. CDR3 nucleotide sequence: TGTGCCAGCAGGGGGGGGGAAAATCAGCCCCAGCATTTT. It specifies CASRGGENQPQHF.

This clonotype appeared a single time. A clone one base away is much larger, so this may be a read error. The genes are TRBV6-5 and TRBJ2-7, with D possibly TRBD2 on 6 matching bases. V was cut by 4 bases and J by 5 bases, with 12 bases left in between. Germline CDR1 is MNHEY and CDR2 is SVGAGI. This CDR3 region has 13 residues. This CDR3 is CASSSTGVNEQYF. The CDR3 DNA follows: TGTGCCAGCAGTTCCACGGGAGTCAACGAGCAGTACTTC.

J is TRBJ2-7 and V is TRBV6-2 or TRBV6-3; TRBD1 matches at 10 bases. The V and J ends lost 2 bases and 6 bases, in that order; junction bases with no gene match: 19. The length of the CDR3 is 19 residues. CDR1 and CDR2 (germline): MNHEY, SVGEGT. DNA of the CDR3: TGTGCCAGCAGTTACGATTCTGGACAGGGGGGAAGGGGTATCTCCGAGCAGTACTTC. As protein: CASSYDSGQGGRGISEQYF.

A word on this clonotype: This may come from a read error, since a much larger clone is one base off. The chain's CDR3 is CSAPLAAGELCF. In nucleotides, the CDR3 is TGCAGTGCACCACTAGCGGCCGGGGAGCTGTGTTTT. V gene TRBV20-1 combines with J gene TRBJ2-2, with TRBD2 identical over 8 bases. This CDR3 has 12 amino acids. Germline V gene data show CDR1 as DFQATT and CDR2 as SNEGSKA (reference sequence).

CDR3 nucleotide sequence: TGTGCCATCAGTGGGGGACTAGCGGGGGCAATTGAGCAGTACTTC. This encodes CAISGGLAGAIEQYF. The V gene is TRBV10-3, the J gene TRBJ2-7; TRBD2 matches at 14 bases. Germline lookup yields CDR1 ENHRY and CDR2 SYGVKD. CDR3 size: 15 residues. V shed 4 bases and J 7 bases; nucleotides not matched to a gene: 6.

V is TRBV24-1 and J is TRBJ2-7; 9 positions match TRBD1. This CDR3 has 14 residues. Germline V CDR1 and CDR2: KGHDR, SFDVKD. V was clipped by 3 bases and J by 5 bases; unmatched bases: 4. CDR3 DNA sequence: TGTGCCACCAGTGATCCCGGGACAGGGAACGAGCAGTACTTC. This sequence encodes CATSDPGTGNEQYF.

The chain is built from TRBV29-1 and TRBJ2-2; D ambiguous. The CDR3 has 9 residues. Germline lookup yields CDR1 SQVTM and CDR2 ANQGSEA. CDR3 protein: CRPPGELFF. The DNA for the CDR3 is TGCAGACCACCCGGGGAGCTGTTTTTT.

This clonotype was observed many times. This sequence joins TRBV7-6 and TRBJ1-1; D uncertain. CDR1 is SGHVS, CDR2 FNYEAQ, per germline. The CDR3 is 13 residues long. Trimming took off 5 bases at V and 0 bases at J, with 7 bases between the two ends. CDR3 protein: CASSDALNTEAFF. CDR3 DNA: TGTGCCAGCAGCGACGCGCTGAACACTGAAGCTTTCTTT. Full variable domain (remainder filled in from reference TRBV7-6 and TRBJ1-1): GAGVSQSPRYKVTKRGQDVALRCDPISGHVSLYWYRQALGQGPEFLTYFNYEAQQDKSGLPNDRFSAERPEGSISTLTIQRTEQRDSAMYRCASSDALNTEAFFGQGTRLTVV.

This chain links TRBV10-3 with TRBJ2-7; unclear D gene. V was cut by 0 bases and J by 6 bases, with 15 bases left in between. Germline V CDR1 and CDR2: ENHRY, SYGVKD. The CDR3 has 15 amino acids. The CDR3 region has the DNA TGTGCCATCAGTGAGTCGGGCAGGAGACTTCGCGAGCAGTACTTC. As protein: CAISESGRRLREQYF.

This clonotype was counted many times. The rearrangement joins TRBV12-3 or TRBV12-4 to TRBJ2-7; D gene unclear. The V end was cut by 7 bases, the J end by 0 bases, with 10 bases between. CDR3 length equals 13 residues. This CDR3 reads CASKVTDSYEQYF. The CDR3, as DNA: TGTGCCAGCAAGGTCACGGACTCCTACGAGCAGTACTTC.

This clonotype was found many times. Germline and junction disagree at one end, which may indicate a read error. The CDR3 sequence: CASSLRRANYGHTF. The CDR3 DNA follows: TGTGCCAGCAGCTTGAGGAGAGCTAACTATGGCCACACCTTC. The chain employs TRBV7-2 and TRBJ1-2; D call uncertain. The CDR3 totals 14 residues. In germline, CDR1 is SGHTA, CDR2 FQGNSA. Filled out from reference TRBV7-2 and TRBJ1-2, the complete variable domain reads GAGVSQSPSNKVTEKGKDVELRCDPISGHTALYWYRQSLGQGLEFLIYFQGNSAPDKSGLPSDRFSAERTGGSVSTLTIQRTQQEDSAVYLCASSLRRANYGHTFGSGTRLTVV.

The CDR3 sequence: CASTLHRNTGELFF. CDR3 coding DNA: TGTGCCAGCACCCTTCACAGGAACACCGGGGAGCTGTTTTTT. The J gene is TRBJ2-2, the V gene TRBV12-3 or TRBV12-4; no clear D. The CDR3 covers 14 residues. V lost 7 bases to trimming and J lost 1 base, with 10 bases between them.

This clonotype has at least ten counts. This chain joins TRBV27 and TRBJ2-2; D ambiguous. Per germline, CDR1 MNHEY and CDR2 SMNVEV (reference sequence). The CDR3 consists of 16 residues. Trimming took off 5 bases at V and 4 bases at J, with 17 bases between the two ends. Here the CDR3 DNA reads TGTGCCAGCAGTCCAGCTGAGCTCATGGGCACCGGGGAGCTGTTTTTT. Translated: CASSPAELMGTGELFF.

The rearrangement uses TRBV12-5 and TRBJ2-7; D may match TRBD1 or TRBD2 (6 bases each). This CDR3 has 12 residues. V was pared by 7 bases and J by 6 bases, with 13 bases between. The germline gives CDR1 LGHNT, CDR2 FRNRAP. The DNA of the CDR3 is TGTGCTAGTGTCCCGAAGGGGGGCGAGCAGTACTTC. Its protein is CASVPKGGEQYF.

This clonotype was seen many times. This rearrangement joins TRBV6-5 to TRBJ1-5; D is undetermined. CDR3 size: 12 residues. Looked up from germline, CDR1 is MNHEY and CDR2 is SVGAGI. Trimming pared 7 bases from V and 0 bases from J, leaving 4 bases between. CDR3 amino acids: CASTDSNQPQHF. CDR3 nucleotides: TGTGCCAGCACGGATAGCAATCAGCCCCAGCATTTT.

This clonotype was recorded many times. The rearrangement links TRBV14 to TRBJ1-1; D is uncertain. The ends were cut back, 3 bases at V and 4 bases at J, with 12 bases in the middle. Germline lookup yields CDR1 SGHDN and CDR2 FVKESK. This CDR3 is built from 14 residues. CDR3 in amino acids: CASSQAGGLTEAFF. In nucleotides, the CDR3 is TGTGCCAGCAGCCAGGCCGGAGGGCTCACTGAAGCTTTCTTT.

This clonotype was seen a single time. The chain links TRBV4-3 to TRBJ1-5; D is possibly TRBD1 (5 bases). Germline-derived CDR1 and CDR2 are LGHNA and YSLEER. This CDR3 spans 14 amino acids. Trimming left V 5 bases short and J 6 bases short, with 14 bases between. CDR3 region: CASSSGLESQPQHF. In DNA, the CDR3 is TGCGCCAGCAGCTCAGGGCTGGAGAGTCAGCCCCAGCATTTT.

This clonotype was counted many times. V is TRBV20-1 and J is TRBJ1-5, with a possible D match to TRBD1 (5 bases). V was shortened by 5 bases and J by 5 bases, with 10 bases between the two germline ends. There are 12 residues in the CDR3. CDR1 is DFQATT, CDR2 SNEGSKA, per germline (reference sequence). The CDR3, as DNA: TGCAGTGCTGGGGGGGGAGATCAGCCCCAGCATTTT. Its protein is CSAGGGDQPQHF.

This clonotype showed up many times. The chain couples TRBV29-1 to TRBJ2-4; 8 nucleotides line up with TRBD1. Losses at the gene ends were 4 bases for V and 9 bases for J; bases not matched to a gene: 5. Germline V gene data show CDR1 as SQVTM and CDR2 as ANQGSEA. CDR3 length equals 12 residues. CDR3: CSVGTGNSIQYF. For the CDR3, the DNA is TGCAGCGTTGGGACAGGGAACAGCATTCAGTACTTC.

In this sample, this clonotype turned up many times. CDR3 nucleotides: TGTGCCAGCAGTTTGGACGGGGGTGGTTATCAGCCCCAGCATTTT. It is translated as CASSLDGGGYQPQHF. The chain uses TRBV12-3 or TRBV12-4 and TRBJ1-5; weak D call: TRBD1 (5 bases). V lost 3 bases to trimming and J lost 5 bases, with 14 bases between them. The CDR3 length is 15 residues.

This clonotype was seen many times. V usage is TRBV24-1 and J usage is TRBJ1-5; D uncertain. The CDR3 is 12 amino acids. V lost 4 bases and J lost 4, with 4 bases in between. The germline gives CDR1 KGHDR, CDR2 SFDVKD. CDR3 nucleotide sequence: TGTGCCACCAGTGACGCGAATCAGCCCCAGCATTTT. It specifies CATSDANQPQHF.